A single sample gave rise to the 9 T cell receptor beta chains below, sequenced in a study of blood T cell repertoires in COVID-19 (TCRdb year 2020). Receptor amplification or capture employed the immunoSEQ multiplex PCR assay. TCRdb took over this immuneACCESS table, retaining in-frame rearrangements with V and J assigned. Such tables are incomplete; in checked studies, under half of the missing clones stem from an unresolved V gene, and the remainder is unexplained. This sample comprises 140,000 to 150,000 clones, about 77% of them detected only once. The ten biggest clones cover roughly 4.3% of the sample. Sequences were obtained from peripheral blood. The source of these receptors is a man aged 55 to 69 with acute or convalescent COVID-19.

The V call is TRBV6-5, the J call TRBJ2-7, with TRBD1 identical over 10 bases. This CDR3 is 15 amino acids long. In germline, CDR1 is MNHEY, CDR2 SVGAGI. After removal of 8 bases from V and 6 bases from J, the junction contained 13 bases not matched to a gene. The CDR3 spells CASHSRGTGEGEQYF. The DNA for the CDR3 is TGTGCCAGCCATTCTAGGGGGACAGGGGAGGGCGAGCAGTACTTC.

This chain uses TRBV7-6 with TRBJ1-3; no clear D gene. Germline lookup yields CDR1 SGHVS and CDR2 FNYEAQ. The V end was cut by 5 bases, the J end by 2 bases, with 10 bases between. This CDR3 has 14 residues. CDR3 loop: CASSPGLTGNTIYF. The CDR3 DNA is TGTGCCAGCAGCCCCGGTTTGACTGGAAACACCATATATTTT.

The chain is built from TRBV24-1 and TRBJ2-5; D might be TRBD1 (6 bases). The ends were cut back, 6 bases at V and 0 bases at J, with 10 bases in the middle. Germline lookup yields CDR1 KGHDR and CDR2 SFDVKD. This CDR3 spans 14 amino acids. CDR3 protein: CATSHPGDQETQYF. In DNA form, the CDR3 reads TGTGCCACCAGTCACCCAGGGGACCAAGAGACCCAGTACTTC.

This chain uses TRBV25-1 with TRBJ2-2, with D perhaps TRBD1 (5 bases). Germline lookup yields CDR1 MGHDK and CDR2 SYGVNS. CDR3 size: 15 residues. Trimming took off 4 bases at V and 0 bases at J, with 9 bases between the two ends. The CDR3 spells CASSARQPNTGELFF. CDR3 in DNA: TGTGCCAGCAGTGCCCGACAGCCGAACACCGGGGAGCTGTTTTTT.

This clone was recorded a few times. The CDR3 DNA reads as TGTGCCTGGGGAGGGGACAGTCGGAGATTTTCGGAGCTGTTTTTT. Its protein product is CAWGGDSRRFSELFF. The chain has TRBV30 and TRBJ2-2; possibly TRBD1 for D (7 bases). V lost 5 bases to trimming and J lost 10 bases, with 23 bases between them. The CDR3 is 15 residues long. Germline V gives CDR1 GTSNPN, CDR2 SVGIG (reference sequence).

This chain connects TRBV5-1 to TRBJ2-3; tentative D call: TRBD2 (7 bases). Germline CDR1 SGHRS, CDR2 YFSETQ. The V end lost 0 bases, the J end lost 2 bases, and 16 bases lay between the germline ends. The CDR3 spans 17 residues. CDR3 in amino acids: CASSLALGGGPTDTQYF. DNA for the CDR3: TGCGCCAGCAGCTTGGCCTTAGGGGGAGGGCCCACAGATACGCAGTATTTT. Variable domain in full (rest from reference TRBV5-1 and TRBJ2-3): KAGVTQTPRYLIKTRGQQVTLSCSPISGHRSVSWYQQTPGQGLQFLFEYFSETQRNKGNFPGRFSGRQFSNSRSEMNVSTLELGDSALYLCASSLALGGGPTDTQYFGPGTRLTVL.

The chain combines TRBV5-1 with TRBJ1-6; TRBD1 is a possible D gene (6 bases). Trimming removed 2 bases at V and 8 bases at J, with 11 bases between. The germline V gene encodes CDR1 SGHRS and CDR2 YFSETQ. This CDR3 spans 14 amino acids. CDR3: CASSLQGIHSPLHF. The CDR3 DNA is TGCGCCAGCAGCTTACAGGGCATTCATTCACCCCTCCACTTT.

V usage is TRBV12-3 or TRBV12-4 and J usage is TRBJ1-2; TRBD1 agrees at 7 bases. The CDR3 consists of 13 residues. V was clipped by 8 bases and J by 2 bases; unmatched bases: 5. As DNA, the CDR3 is TGTGCCAGCGTGGGACAGACCAACTATGGCTACACCTTC. Amino acid sequence: CASVGQTNYGYTF.

The chain joins TRBV2 to TRBJ2-2; 8 positions agree with TRBD2. Unmatched junction bases numbered 0, after V lost 6 bases and J lost 6 bases. The CDR3 is made up of 12 amino acids. Germline CDR1 is SNHLY and CDR2 is FYNNEI. The CDR3 nucleotides are TGTGCCAGCAGGCGGGGGGCCGGGGAGCTGTTTTTT. Translated, it gives CASRRGAGELFF. Using reference TRBV2 and TRBJ2-2 for the parts outside the CDR3, the full variable domain is EPEVTQTPSHQVTQMGQEVILRCVPISNHLYFYWYRQILGQKVEFLVSFYNNEISEKSEIFDDQFSVERPDGSNFTLKIRSTKLEDSAMYFCASRRGAGELFFGEGSRLTVL.